A single sample is the source of the 9 T cell receptor beta chains below, sequenced in a study of T cells after yellow fever vaccination. TCRdb fed the 5' RACE reads into MiXCR, producing one record per CDR3 protein. This sample has just under 600,000 distinct CDR3 sequences, with around an eighth found just once. Material: PBMCs, obtained on the day of the yellow fever booster vaccination. The receptor source for this set is a young man who received the YFV17D yellow fever vaccine.

V gene TRBV9 combines with J gene TRBJ2-7; D is perhaps TRBD2 (5 bases). This CDR3 has 15 residues. Germline lookup yields CDR1 SGDLS and CDR2 YYNGEE. V was shortened by 1 base and J by 4 bases, with 15 bases between the two germline ends. The CDR3 nucleotides read TGTGCCAGCAGCGTAACGGCTAGCCCGGGGTACGAGCAGTACTTC. Protein sequence: CASSVTASPGYEQYF.

The genes are TRBV7-2 and TRBJ1-1, with D perhaps TRBD1 (5 bases). Trimming left V 3 bases short and J 5 bases short, with 10 bases between. Germline assignment: CDR1 SGHTA and CDR2 FQGNSA. The length of the CDR3 is 13 residues. CDR3 in DNA: TGTGCCAGCAGCTTCCTGTCAGGGACTGAAGCTTTCTTT. It codes for CASSFLSGTEAFF. Using reference TRBV7-2 and TRBJ1-1 for the parts outside the CDR3, the full variable domain is GAGVSQSPSNKVTEKGKDVELRCDPISGHTALYWYRQSLGQGLEFLIYFQGNSAPDKSGLPSDRFSAERTGGSVSTLTIQRTQQEDSAVYLCASSFLSGTEAFFGQGTRLTVV.

This clonotype appeared a few times. CDR3 loop: CASSLAGTTGGELFF. The CDR3 nucleotides read TGCGCCAGCAGCTTGGCGGGGACCACGGGCGGGGAGCTGTTTTTT. This rearrangement joins TRBV5-1 to TRBJ2-2; D may be TRBD1 or TRBD2 (5 bases each). The V end lost 0 bases, the J end lost 7 bases, and 13 bases lay between the germline ends. This CDR3 is built from 15 residues. Germline values: CDR1 SGHRS, CDR2 YFSETQ.

V gene TRBV5-1 combines with J gene TRBJ2-3; D is undetermined. Germline-derived CDR1 and CDR2 are SGHRS and YFSETQ. V shed 0 bases and J shed 2 bases, with 10 bases lying between them. The CDR3 runs 15 residues. CDR3 nucleotides: TGCGCCAGCAGCTTGGGGGCGGAGATCACAGATACGCAGTATTTT. Its protein product is CASSLGAEITDTQYF.

This clonotype was counted only a few times. The V gene is TRBV4-3, the J gene TRBJ2-3, with D uncertain. Trimming left V 0 bases short and J 0 bases short, with 13 bases between. Germline loops: CDR1 LGHNA, CDR2 YSLEER. The CDR3 length is 17 residues. The CDR3 protein is CASSQDSKFPSTDTQYF. The CDR3 region has the DNA TGCGCCAGCAGCCAAGATTCTAAGTTTCCTAGCACAGATACGCAGTATTTT.

The sample holds a few counts of this clonotype. This sequence joins TRBV12-3 or TRBV12-4 and TRBJ2-7; the D gene is possibly TRBD1 (6 bases). Deletions cut 3 bases from V and 3 bases from J, with 12 bases between. The CDR3 contains 14 residues. This CDR3 is CASSLGTHFYEQYF. DNA of the CDR3: TGTGCCAGCAGTTTGGGGACACACTTCTACGAGCAGTACTTC.

This sequence joins TRBV5-1 and TRBJ1-1, with 7 bases matching TRBD1. The CDR3 is 15 residues long. CDR1 and CDR2 (germline): SGHRS, YFSETQ. J was trimmed by 1 base and V by 1 base; bases with no gene match: 4. The CDR3 reads CASSLSSGGNTEAFF. Written as DNA, the CDR3 is TGCGCCAGCAGCTTGTCATCAGGGGGGAACACTGAAGCTTTCTTT.

This clonotype was seen more than once but under ten times. This chain uses TRBV6-5 with TRBJ1-5; no clear D. Germline CDR1 and CDR2: MNHEY and SVGAGI. The V end lost 4 bases, the J end lost 0 bases, and 10 bases lay between the germline ends. The CDR3 runs 15 residues. The CDR3 DNA reads TGTGCCAGCAGTTCCACCCGAATTAGCAATCAGCCCCAGCATTTT. It encodes CASSSTRISNQPQHF.

This clonotype was picked up a small number of times. This chain links TRBV4-2 with TRBJ2-5; no clear D gene. The germline V gene has CDR1 LGHNA and CDR2 YNFKEQ. V dropped 0 bases and J dropped 4 bases, with 6 bases sitting between them. CDR3 size: 13 residues. CDR3 loop: CASSQDKGETQYF. The CDR3 DNA reads TGTGCCAGCAGCCAAGATAAAGGAGAGACCCAGTACTTC.